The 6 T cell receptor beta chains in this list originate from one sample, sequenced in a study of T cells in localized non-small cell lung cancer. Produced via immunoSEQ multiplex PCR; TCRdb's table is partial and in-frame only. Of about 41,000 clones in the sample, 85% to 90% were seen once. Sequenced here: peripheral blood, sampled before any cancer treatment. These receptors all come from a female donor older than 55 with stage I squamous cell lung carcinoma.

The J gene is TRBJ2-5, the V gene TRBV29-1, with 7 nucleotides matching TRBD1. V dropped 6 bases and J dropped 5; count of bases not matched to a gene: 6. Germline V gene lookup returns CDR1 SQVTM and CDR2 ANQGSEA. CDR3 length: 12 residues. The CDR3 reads CSVDRFRETQYF. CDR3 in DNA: TGCAGCGTGGACAGGTTTCGGGAGACCCAGTACTTC.

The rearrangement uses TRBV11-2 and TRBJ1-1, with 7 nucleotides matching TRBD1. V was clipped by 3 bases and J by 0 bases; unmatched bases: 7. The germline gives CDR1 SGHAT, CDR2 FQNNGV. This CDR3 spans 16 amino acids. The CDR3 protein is CASSFNRGDMNTEAFF. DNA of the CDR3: TGTGCCAGCAGCTTCAACAGGGGCGACATGAACACTGAAGCTTTCTTT.

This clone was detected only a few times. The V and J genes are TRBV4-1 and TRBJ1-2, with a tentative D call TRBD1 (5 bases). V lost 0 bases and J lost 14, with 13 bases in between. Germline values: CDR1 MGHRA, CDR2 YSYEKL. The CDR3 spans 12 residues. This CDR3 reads CASSQDWKQVTF. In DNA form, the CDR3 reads TGCGCCAGCAGCCAAGATTGGAAACAGGTAACCTTC.

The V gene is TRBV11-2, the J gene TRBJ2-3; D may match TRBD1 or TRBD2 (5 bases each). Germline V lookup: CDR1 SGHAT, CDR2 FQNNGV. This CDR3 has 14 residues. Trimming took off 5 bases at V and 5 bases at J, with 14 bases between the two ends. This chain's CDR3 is CASSSSGARDTQYF. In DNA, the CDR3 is TGTGCCAGCAGCAGTTCCGGGGCCCGAGATACGCAGTATTTT.

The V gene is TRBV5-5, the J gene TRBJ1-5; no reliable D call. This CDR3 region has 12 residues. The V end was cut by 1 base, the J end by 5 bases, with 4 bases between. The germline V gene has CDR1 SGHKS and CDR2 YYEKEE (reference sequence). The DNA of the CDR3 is TGTGCCAGCAGCTTGATAGATCAGCCCCAGCATTTT. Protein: CASSLIDQPQHF.

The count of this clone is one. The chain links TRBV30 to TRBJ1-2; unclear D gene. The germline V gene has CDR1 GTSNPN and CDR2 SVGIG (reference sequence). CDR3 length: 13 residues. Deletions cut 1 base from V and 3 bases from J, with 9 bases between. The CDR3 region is CAWSAQHHYGYTF. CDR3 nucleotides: TGTGCCTGGAGTGCTCAACATCACTATGGCTACACCTTC.